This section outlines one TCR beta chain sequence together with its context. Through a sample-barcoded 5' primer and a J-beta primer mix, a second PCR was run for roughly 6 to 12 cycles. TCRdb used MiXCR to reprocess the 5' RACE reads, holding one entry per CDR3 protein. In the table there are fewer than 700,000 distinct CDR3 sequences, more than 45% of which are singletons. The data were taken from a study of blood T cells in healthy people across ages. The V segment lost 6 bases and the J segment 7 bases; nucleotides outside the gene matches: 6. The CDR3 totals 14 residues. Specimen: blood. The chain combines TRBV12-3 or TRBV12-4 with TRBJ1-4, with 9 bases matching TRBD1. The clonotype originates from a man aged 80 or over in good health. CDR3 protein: CASSRTGAGEKLFF. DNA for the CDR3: TGTGCCAGCAGCCGGACAGGGGCCGGTGAAAAACTGTTTTTT.